This TCR beta chain appears in the sequencing data of a study of blood T cell repertoires in COVID-19. Across the whole study: Sources were T cells, B-cell-depleted T cells, or PBMCs; the material itself was cDNA or gDNA.

Trimming took 3 bases from V and 7 from J; bases not matched to a gene: 8. Germline-derived CDR1 and CDR2 are SGHDT and YYEEEE. This CDR3 is 16 amino acids long. Authors' analysis steps: For nucleated cells, counts were estimated from reference gene primer amplification. Assay used: immunoSEQ multiplex PCR; TCRdb lists only in-frame clones, some missing. For V, J and clone size, that table is used; D and trimming come from the DNA. The sample yields under 300,000 clones, around four fifths seen once. The genes are TRBV5-6 and TRBJ1-6; 9 bases line up with TRBD1. The clonotype was recovered from a man aged 80 or over with acute or convalescent COVID-19. The source material was peripheral blood. The CDR3 protein is CASSSQGALSNSPLHF. In DNA form, the CDR3 reads TGTGCCAGCAGCTCACAGGGGGCCCTAAGCAATTCACCCCTCCACTTT.